One sample yielded the 10 T cell receptor beta chains listed below, sequenced in a study of T cells in localized non-small cell lung cancer (dated by TCRdb to about 2020). Libraries were made using the immunoSEQ multiplex PCR assay. This is the immuneACCESS table as TCRdb keeps it, with only in-frame sequences that have V and J called. A part of the clones is gone; compared with another copy, unresolved V genes explain less than half, and the rest is unexplained. This sample gives about 20,000 clones in total; around 87% of them show up just once. The top ten hold approximately 12% of the sample. Sample: PBMCs, taken before any cancer treatment. These receptor sequences come from a man aged 40 to 70 with stage II squamous cell lung carcinoma.

V and J are TRBV21-1 and TRBJ1-5. TRBV21-1 is a documented pseudogene. The CDR3 is 13 amino acids. The CDR3 bases are TGTGCCAGCAGCAAAAAGATACGTAAGCCCCAGCATTTT. Protein: CASSKKIRKPQHF.

J is TRBJ1-6 and V is TRBV19; TRBD1 matches at 7 bases. J was trimmed by 7 bases and V by 5 bases; bases with no gene match: 8. Germline V gene lookup returns CDR1 LNHDA and CDR2 SQIVND (reference sequence). CDR3 length: 15 residues. Here the CDR3 DNA reads TGTGCCAGTAGTCCATTACAGGGGCCAAATTCACCCCTCCACTTT. Its translation: CASSPLQGPNSPLHF.

The chain links TRBV5-6 to TRBJ2-3; tentative D call: TRBD1 (5 bases). This CDR3 contains 14 residues. The germline gives CDR1 SGHDT, CDR2 YYEEEE. Trimming removed 4 bases from V and 3 bases from J, with 12 bases in between. As DNA, the CDR3 is TGTGCCAGCAGCCCCGAGCCAGGGACAGATACGCAGTATTTT. It translates to CASSPEPGTDTQYF.

This chain links TRBV7-3 with TRBJ1-2, with 9 bases fitting TRBD1. Germline CDR1 SGHTA, CDR2 FQGTGA. CDR3 length: 13 amino acids. The ends lost 6 bases at V and 6 bases at J; junction bases unmatched: 5. This CDR3 reads CASRGDREDGYTF. The CDR3 DNA reads as TGTGCCAGCAGAGGGGACAGGGAGGATGGCTACACCTTC.

The J gene is TRBJ2-4, the V gene TRBV2; 11 positions match TRBD2. Germline CDR1 SNHLY, CDR2 FYNNEI. The CDR3 spans 17 residues. V trimming: 7 bases; J trimming: 4 bases; junction bases outside the gene matches: 12. CDR3 in amino acids: CASTEGSGRAGKNIQYF. The CDR3 DNA is TGTGCCAGCACAGAAGGTAGCGGGAGGGCCGGGAAAAACATTCAGTACTTC.

This chain joins TRBV10-3 and TRBJ1-2; D uncertain. Looked up from germline, CDR1 is ENHRY and CDR2 is SYGVKD. Trimming shortened V by 2 bases and J by 0 bases, and 4 bases separated the two germline ends. The CDR3 is 13 residues long. The CDR3 sequence: CAISERSNYGYTF. In nucleotides, the CDR3 is TGTGCCATCAGTGAGAGGTCTAACTATGGCTACACCTTC.

This clone was seen once. The junction shows a germline mismatch at one end, possibly a read error. The chain links TRBV11-3 to TRBJ2-2; D is unclear. The CDR3 has 14 residues. Germline lookup yields CDR1 SGHNT and CDR2 YENEEA. The CDR3 sequence is CASSLHVGTGELFF. CDR3 bases: TGTGCTAGCAGCCTACATGTCGGGACCGGGGAGCTGTTTTTT.

This chain links TRBV5-1 with TRBJ1-6; no definite D call. The CDR3 has 14 amino acids. Germline V gene data show CDR1 as SGHRS and CDR2 as YFSETQ. The V end was cut by 0 bases, the J end by 10 bases, with 11 bases between. CDR3: CASSLVEPDSPLHF. The CDR3 DNA reads as TGCGCCAGCAGCTTGGTTGAGCCCGACTCACCCCTCCACTTT.

V is TRBV18 and J is TRBJ1-2, with D tentatively TRBD1 (6 bases). Germline loops: CDR1 KGHSH, CDR2 LQKENI. V lost 4 bases to trimming and J lost 8 bases, with 11 bases between them. CDR3 length: 12 amino acids. Written as DNA, the CDR3 is TGTGCCAGCTCACAGGGGGAAGGCGGCTACACCTTC. It encodes CASSQGEGGYTF.

The chain carries TRBV7-2 and TRBJ2-7; 8 positions match TRBD2. Germline lookup yields CDR1 SGHTA and CDR2 FQGNSA. Unmatched junction bases numbered 5, after V lost 1 base and J lost 0 bases. CDR3 length: 16 residues. The CDR3 sequence: CASSLDLAGSSYEQYF. The CDR3 DNA sequence: TGTGCCAGCAGCTTAGATCTAGCGGGTTCCTCCTACGAGCAGTACTTC.